This T cell receptor (beta chain) was sequenced for a study of T-cell memory formation after mild COVID-19. Across the study: Clustering of TCRs was largely donor specific.

TCRdb called the 5' RACE reads again in MiXCR, with one record for every CDR3 protein. Among 500,000 to 650,000 distinct CDR3 sequences listed, about 20% were seen once. This clonotype was detected a few times. V was pared by 0 bases and J by 3 bases, with 16 bases between. CDR3 size: 16 residues. Germline values: CDR1 SGHNT, CDR2 YYREEE (reference sequence). Sequenced: PBMCs or a T cell subset sorted from them (not recorded which). The chain has TRBV5-4 and TRBJ2-7; D is uncertain. This receptor was taken from an adult woman who had mild COVID-19 (a few samples of this study predate the infection). Cell type and time point are not known. The CDR3 sequence is CASSLGVVSDFYEQYF. CDR3 DNA sequence: TGTGCCAGCAGCTTGGGGGTCGTCTCTGATTTCTACGAGCAGTACTTC.